This is a list of T cell receptor beta chains from one sample in a study of cytomegalovirus exposure and HLA in healthy donors. Sequencing used immunoSEQ multiplex PCR; TCRdb keeps in-frame clones, though not all of them. The table has some 190,000 clones, roughly 90% seen once. The sequencing input was PBMCs. Source of these receptors: a boy aged 2-9 years in good health and CMV-seronegative. Each CDR3 is given with its conserved first and last residue. D genes are given only for firm matches. Expanded clones are given a class, and other clones once, few, many or no size at all.

V	size	length	D	J	CDR3	DNA
TRBV27	-	15	-	TRBJ1-5	CASSLPWGGNQPQHF	TGTGCCAGCAGTTTACCATGGGGGGGCAATCAGCCCCAGCATTTT
TRBV7-8	-	14	TRBD2	TRBJ2-7	CASSLVGGGYEQYF	TGTGCCAGCAGCTTAGTCGGGGGAGGGTACGAGCAGTACTTC
TRBV7-4	-	19	-	TRBJ2-4	CASSLVHRRVRAAKNIQYF	TGTGCCAGCAGCTTAGTACATCGGAGGGTTCGGGCCGCCAAAAACATTCAGTACTTC
TRBV6-4	-	14	TRBD1	TRBJ1-2	CASSDRDRGGGYTF	TGTGCCAGCAGTGACCGGGACAGGGGAGGTGGCTACACCTTC
TRBV23-1	-	18	-	TRBJ2-7	CASSRGGRRHQTTYEQYF	TGCGCCAGCAGTCGAGGAGGTAGGAGACACCAGACCACCTACGAGCAGTACTTC
TRBV13	-	16	-	TRBJ1-6	CASSLGGGFTYSPLHF	TGTGCCAGCAGCCTGGGAGGAGGCTTTACATATTCACCCCTCCACTTT
TRBV7-6	-	16	TRBD1	TRBJ2-3	CASSFEGQGAQDTQYF	TGTGCCAGCAGCTTCGAAGGACAGGGGGCGCAAGATACGCAGTATTTT
TRBV14	once	15	TRBD1	TRBJ2-3	CASSRTGLKTDTQYF	TGTGCCAGCAGTCGGACAGGGTTAAAGACAGATACGCAGTATTTT
TRBV27	-	15	-	TRBJ2-7	CASSFQGGAPYEQYF	TGTGCCAGCAGTTTTCAGGGGGGCGCCCCCTACGAGCAGTACTTC
TRBV27	-	17	TRBD2	TRBJ2-3	CASSSTLSSGLTDTQYF	TGTGCCAGCAGCTCCACCCTTTCTAGCGGGTTAACAGATACGCAGTATTTT
TRBV27	-	16	-	TRBJ2-1	CASSSRGDSSYNEQFF	TGTGCCAGCAGTAGCAGGGGGGATAGCTCCTACAATGAGCAGTTCTTC
TRBV6-1	-	15	-	TRBJ2-3	CASSEQVLGGDTQYF	TGTGCCAGCAGTGAACAGGTCTTAGGGGGAGATACGCAGTATTTT
TRBV2	-	15	-	TRBJ1-1	CASSPDGLGNTEAFF	TGTGCCAGTTCTCCCGACGGACTTGGGAACACTGAAGCTTTCTTT
TRBV5-1	once	16	TRBD2	TRBJ2-7	CASSYGLAGGTYEQYF	TGCGCCAGCAGCTATGGACTAGCGGGAGGTACCTACGAGCAGTACTTC
TRBV25-1	-	15	-	TRBJ2-1	CASSGPGSGYNEQFF	TGTGCCAGCAGTGGCCCGGGGAGCGGATACAATGAGCAGTTCTTC
TRBV4-1	-	13	-	TRBJ2-1	CASSQDILNEQFF	TGCGCCAGCAGCCAAGATATCCTAAATGAGCAGTTCTTC
TRBV9	-	16	-	TRBJ2-3	CASSVAQGISTDTQYF	TGTGCCAGCAGCGTAGCCCAGGGGATCTCCACAGATACGCAGTATTTT
TRBV19	-	15	-	TRBJ1-4	CASSSGDYGEEKLFF	TGTGCCAGTAGTTCCGGGGACTATGGGGAGGAGAAACTGTTTTTT
TRBV5-1	-	12	-	TRBJ2-7	CASSFGSSEQYF	TGCGCCAGCAGCTTTGGGAGTTCCGAGCAGTACTTC
TRBV10-1	-	13	TRBD1	TRBJ1-2	CASSESSDRANTF	TGCGCCAGCAGTGAGTCGAGTGACAGGGCAAACACCTTC
TRBV2	-	14	-	TRBJ2-5	CASALASLQETQYF	TGTGCCAGCGCCCTAGCATCGTTACAAGAGACCCAGTACTTC
TRBV4-1	-	16	TRBD1	TRBJ1-6	CASSLLTGQGYSPLHF	TGCGCCAGCAGCCTGCTCACGGGACAGGGTTATTCACCCCTCCACTTT
TRBV30	few	15	TRBD2	TRBJ2-5	CAWSTSRGVQETQYF	TGTGCCTGGAGCACCTCCCGGGGGGTGCAAGAGACCCAGTACTTC
TRBV5-4	-	13	-	TRBJ2-2	CASSPSETGELFF	TGTGCCAGCAGCCCATCTGAGACCGGGGAGCTGTTTTTT
TRBV5-6	-	15	TRBD1	TRBJ2-7	CASSFGLDRPYEQYF	TGTGCCAGCAGCTTTGGTTTGGACAGGCCCTACGAGCAGTACTTC
TRBV6-5	few	13	-	TRBJ2-2	CASSYIGAGELFF	TGTGCCAGCAGTTACATAGGGGCCGGGGAGCTGTTTTTT
TRBV2	-	16	TRBD2	TRBJ2-7	CARAGLAGGGSYEQYF	TGTGCCAGAGCGGGACTAGCGGGGGGCGGGAGCTACGAGCAGTACTTC
TRBV2	-	10	TRBD1	TRBJ2-7	CASTGGEQYF	TGTGCCAGCACAGGGGGTGAGCAGTACTTC
TRBV7-9	-	12	-	TRBJ1-2	CSSSLNIYGYTF	TGTTCCAGCAGCTTAAATATCTATGGCTACACCTTC
TRBV5-1	-	15	-	TRBJ2-7	CASSLEVQGSYEQYF	TGCGCCAGCAGCTTGGAGGTACAGGGAAGCTACGAGCAGTACTTC
TRBV11-2	-	15	-	TRBJ1-1	CASSFTGFRETEAFF	TGTGCCAGCAGCTTTACAGGTTTTCGAGAGACTGAAGCTTTCTTT
TRBV6-5	few	14	-	TRBJ1-1	CASSYLAANTEAFF	TGTGCCAGCAGTTATCTGGCCGCGAACACTGAAGCTTTCTTT
TRBV4-1	-	15	-	TRBJ1-5	CASSQDGQYNQPQHF	TGCGCCAGCAGCCAAGATGGCCAGTATAATCAGCCCCAGCATTTT